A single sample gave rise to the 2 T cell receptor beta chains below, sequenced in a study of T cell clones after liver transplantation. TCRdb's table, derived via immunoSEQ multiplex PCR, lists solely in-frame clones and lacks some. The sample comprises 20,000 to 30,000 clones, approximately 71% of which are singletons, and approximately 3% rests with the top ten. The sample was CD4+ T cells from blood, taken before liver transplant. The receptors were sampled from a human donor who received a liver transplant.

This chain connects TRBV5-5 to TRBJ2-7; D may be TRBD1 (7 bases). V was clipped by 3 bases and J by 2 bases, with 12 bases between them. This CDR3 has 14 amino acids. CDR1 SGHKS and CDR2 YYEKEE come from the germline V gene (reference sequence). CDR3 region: CASSWQGGPYEQYV. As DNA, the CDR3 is TGTGCCAGCAGCTGGCAGGGGGGCCCCTACGAGCAGTACGTC.

DNA of the CDR3: TGCGCCAGCAGCTTCTCGGTCACTGGTGAAGCTTTCTTT. Translating it yields CASSFSVTGEAFF. V is TRBV5-1 and J is TRBJ1-1; D not resolved. CDR1 and CDR2 from the germline V gene are SGHRS and YFSETQ. The length of the CDR3 is 13 residues. V was clipped by 2 bases and J by 7 bases, with 12 bases between them.